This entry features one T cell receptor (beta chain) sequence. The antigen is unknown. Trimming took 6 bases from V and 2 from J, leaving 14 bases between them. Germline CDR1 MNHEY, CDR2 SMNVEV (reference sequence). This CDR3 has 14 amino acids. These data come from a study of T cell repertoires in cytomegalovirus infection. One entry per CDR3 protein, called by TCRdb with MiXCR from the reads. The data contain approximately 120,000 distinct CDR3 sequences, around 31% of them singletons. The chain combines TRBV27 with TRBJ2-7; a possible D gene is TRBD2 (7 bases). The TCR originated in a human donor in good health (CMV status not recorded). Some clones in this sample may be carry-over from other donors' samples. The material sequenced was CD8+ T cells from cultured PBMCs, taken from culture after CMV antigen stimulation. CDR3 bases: TGTGCCAGCAGCCGAGGGGGGGCGGCCTACGAGCAGTACTTC. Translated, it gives CASSRGGAAYEQYF.